Listed below are T cell receptor beta chains from one sample, sequenced in a study of blood T cell repertoires in COVID-19. Some clones are missing from TCRdb's copy, which holds only in-frame ones; the method was immunoSEQ multiplex PCR. Of under 150,000 clones in the sample, around 84% are singletons; the top ten hold 2% to 3%. Sequencing was done on a sample of PBMCs or T cells enriched from blood (not recorded which). Receptor source: a man aged 35 to 55 with acute COVID-19. The CDR3 runs from the conserved cysteine through the conserved F or W. A D gene is named only where the DNA matches it firmly. Only part of the rows carry a size: once, few, many, or a class if the clone is expanded.

-,TRBV10-3,TRBD2,TRBJ2-3,CAIRSSGVTDTQYF,TGTGCCATCAGATCTAGCGGGGTCACAGATACGCAGTATTTT
once,TRBV6-2/TRBV6-3,TRBD1,TRBJ1-1,CASSLDRGQTFF,TGTGCCAGCAGTCTAGACAGGGGGCAAACTTTCTTT
-,TRBV7-6,-,TRBJ2-1,CASSTQLGNEQFF,TGTGCCAGCAGCACCCAACTCGGCAATGAGCAGTTCTTC
-,TRBV19,TRBD1,TRBJ1-2,CASSIVTGEDYGYTF,TGTGCCAGTAGTATCGTAACAGGGGAAGACTATGGCTACACCTTC
-,TRBV30,TRBD1,TRBJ1-1,CAWDREGGTEAFF,TGTGCCTGGGACAGGGAAGGTGGCACTGAAGCTTTCTTT
-,TRBV6-5,TRBD2,TRBJ2-1,CASNRLAGGYNEQFF,TGTGCCAGCAACAGACTAGCGGGAGGATACAATGAGCAGTTCTTC
-,TRBV19,TRBD2,TRBJ2-4,CATRRAGEDIQYF,TGTGCCACCCGGAGGGCGGGAGAAGACATTCAGTACTTC
-,TRBV6-5,-,TRBJ1-2,CASSTPGLKDGYTF,TGTGCCAGCAGCACACCGGGACTTAAGGATGGCTACACCTTC
-,TRBV18,TRBD1,TRBJ1-2,CASSYGQGAEGYTF,TGTGCCAGCTCGTACGGACAGGGGGCAGAAGGCTACACCTTC
-,TRBV5-1,-,TRBJ2-1,CASRSGVPYNEQFF,TGCGCCAGCAGATCGGGGGTGCCCTACAATGAGCAGTTCTTC
-,TRBV11-2,-,TRBJ1-1,CASSWALGATVEAFF,TGTGCCAGCAGCTGGGCACTGGGGGCCACCGTAGAAGCTTTCTTT
-,TRBV5-1,-,TRBJ2-3,CASSLAWGGGDTQYF,TGCGCCAGCAGCTTGGCCTGGGGGGGCGGAGATACGCAGTATTTT
-,TRBV7-6,-,TRBJ2-7,CASSPGARQYF,TGTGCCAGCAGCCCCGGAGCCAGGCAGTACTTC